This T cell receptor (beta chain) was captured by sequencing in a study of T-cell memory formation after mild COVID-19. TCRdb independently ran MiXCR on the 5' RACE reads; one entry per CDR3 protein. The sample lists around 390,000 distinct CDR3 sequences, about 16% seen once, with 20% to 25% in the top ten. Overall study results and limits: CD4/CD8 balance held among clones contracting day 15 to 85, and later expanders leaned CD4+.

This clonotype came up a few times. Its antigen remains unknown. A junction boundary mismatches the germline segment, possibly from a read error. Sequencing input: PBMCs or a T cell subset sorted from them (not recorded which). This clonotype originated in a young man who had mild COVID-19 (a few samples of this study predate the infection). Cell type and time point are not known.

The CDR3 bases are TGTGCCAGCCGTTTCCAGGTTGGTGATTATGGGCCCCAGCATTTT. Residues: CASRFQVGDYGPQHF. This chain connects TRBV28 to TRBJ1-5; D gene ambiguous. Germline V gene data show CDR1 as MDHEN and CDR2 as SYDVKM. The CDR3 has 15 amino acids.